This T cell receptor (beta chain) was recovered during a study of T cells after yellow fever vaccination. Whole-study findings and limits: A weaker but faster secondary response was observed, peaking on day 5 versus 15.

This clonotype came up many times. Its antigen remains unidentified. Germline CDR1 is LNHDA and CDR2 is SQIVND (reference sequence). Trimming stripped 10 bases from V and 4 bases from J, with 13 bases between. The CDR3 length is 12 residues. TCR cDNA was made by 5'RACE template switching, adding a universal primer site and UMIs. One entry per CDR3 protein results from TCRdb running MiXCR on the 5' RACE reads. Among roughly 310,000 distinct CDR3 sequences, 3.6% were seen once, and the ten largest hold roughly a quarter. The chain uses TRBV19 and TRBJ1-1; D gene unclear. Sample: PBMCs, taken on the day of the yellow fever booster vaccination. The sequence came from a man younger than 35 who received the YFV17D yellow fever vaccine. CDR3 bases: TGTGCCACGTCGTGGGCGGGCACTGAAGCTTTCTTT. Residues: CATSWAGTEAFF.